These 13 T cell receptor beta chains came from one sample sequenced in a study of CD8 T cells in ankylosing spondylitis. TCRdb re-called the 5' RACE reads with MiXCR, one entry per CDR3 protein. This table has about 39,000 distinct CDR3 sequences, 2.5% to 3.5% appearing once. Sequencing was carried out using blood, either unsorted or a sorted T cell fraction (not recorded which). The source is a male donor with ankylosing spondylitis or in good health (not recorded which).

Ten or more counts support this clonotype. In DNA form, the CDR3 reads TGTGCCAGCAGCGGTCCCTCCGCAAATTCACCCCTCCACTTT. This codes for CASSGPSANSPLHF. The rearrangement uses TRBV9 and TRBJ1-6, with D uncertain. This CDR3 spans 14 amino acids. Trimming removed 3 bases at V and 7 bases at J, with 11 bases between. CDR1 is SGDLS and CDR2 is YYNGEE in the germline V gene.

This clonotype was seen many times. V is TRBV21-1 and J is TRBJ2-7. TRBV21-1 is a recognized pseudogene. This CDR3 contains 14 residues. CDR3 residues: CASSKIEPLCEQYV. As DNA, the CDR3 is TGTGCCAGCAGCAAAATCGAGCCTTTATGTGAGCAGTACGTC.

For this clonotype: A much larger clone lies one base from this, so it may be a read error. The CDR3 does not end in the conserved phenylalanine or tryptophan, so this is likely a read error. The chain is built from TRBV9 and TRBJ2-3; TRBD2 matches 8 bases. The CDR3 is made up of 16 amino acids. After removal of 4 bases from V and 1 base from J, the junction contained 8 bases not matched to a gene. Germline V CDR1 and CDR2: SGDLS, YYNGEE. The CDR3 DNA sequence: TGTGCCAGCAGCCCCCGGGGAGCGGGGGGCACAGATACGCAGTATTCT. This gives the protein CASSPRGAGGTDTQYS.

This clonotype is labeled as medium-sized. The rearrangement links TRBV9 to TRBJ2-1; TRBD2 matches 14 bases. Looked up from germline, CDR1 is SGDLS and CDR2 is YYNGEE. The CDR3 is 16 residues long. After removal of 3 bases from V and 10 bases from J, the junction contained 9 bases not matched to a gene. The CDR3 nucleotides read TGTGCCAGCAGCGCCTTAGGGACTAGCGGGAGCCAAGAGCAGTTCTTC. It codes for CASSALGTSGSQEQFF.

This clonotype was recorded at least ten times. The chain uses TRBV9 and TRBJ2-4; D is tentatively TRBD1 or TRBD2 (5 bases each). This CDR3 contains 15 residues. The V gene's germline CDR1 is SGDLS and CDR2 YYNGEE. The V end lost 4 bases, the J end lost 1 base, and 12 bases lay between the germline ends. The CDR3 spells CASSLNWGAKNIQYF. The CDR3 DNA sequence: TGTGCCAGCAGCTTGAATTGGGGGGCCAAAAACATTCAGTACTTC.

This clonotype was counted at least ten times. V usage is TRBV9 and J usage is TRBJ2-1; 10 positions agree with TRBD1. Trimming removed 4 bases from V and 6 bases from J; junction bases left unmatched: 10. Germline V lookup: CDR1 SGDLS, CDR2 YYNGEE. The CDR3 covers 16 residues. The CDR3 is CASSSRGDRGSNEQFF. CDR3 sequence (DNA): TGTGCCAGCAGCTCCAGAGGGGACAGGGGATCCAATGAGCAGTTCTTC.

This clonotype occurred many times. V gene TRBV9 combines with J gene TRBJ2-2; D is undetermined. Trimming took 0 bases from V and 3 from J, leaving 6 bases between them. This CDR3 is built from 14 residues. Germline CDR1 reads SGDLS; CDR2 reads YYNGEE. The CDR3 loop reads CASSVGLDTGELFF. The CDR3 bases are TGTGCCAGCAGCGTAGGTTTGGACACCGGGGAGCTGTTTTTT.

In this sample, this clonotype turned up many times. This sequence joins TRBV9 and TRBJ2-1; 10 nucleotides align to TRBD2. V was clipped by 4 bases and J by 4 bases; unmatched bases: 5. CDR1 is SGDLS and CDR2 is YYNGEE in the germline V gene. This CDR3 contains 15 residues. The CDR3 protein is CASSSQRGGYNEQFF. In nucleotides, the CDR3 is TGTGCCAGCAGCTCCCAGCGGGGGGGTTACAATGAGCAGTTCTTC.

This clonotype was counted many times. V usage is TRBV9 and J usage is TRBJ2-2, with 9 bases that match TRBD1. This CDR3 has 18 amino acids. V shed 2 bases and J 6 bases; nucleotides not matched to a gene: 14. The germline V gene has CDR1 SGDLS and CDR2 YYNGEE. CDR3 sequence reads: CASSVRGGDRVTPGELFF. The CDR3 DNA reads as TGTGCCAGCAGCGTCCGAGGAGGGGACAGGGTAACTCCCGGGGAGCTGTTTTTT.

The sample holds many counts of this clonotype. The chain combines TRBV9 with TRBJ2-3; D is undetermined. Trimming left V 3 bases short and J 4 bases short, with 15 bases between. Germline values: CDR1 SGDLS, CDR2 YYNGEE. This CDR3 contains 15 residues. CDR3 amino acids: CASSAEGWIPDTQYF. The CDR3 nucleotides are TGTGCCAGCAGCGCTGAAGGGTGGATCCCAGATACGCAGTATTTT.

This clonotype occurred many times. The rearrangement links TRBV9 to TRBJ2-2; 15 positions agree with TRBD2. CDR3 length equals 19 residues. V lost 5 bases and J lost 1; bases outside the gene matches: 9. Per the germline V gene, CDR1 is SGDLS and CDR2 is YYNGEE. Written as DNA, the CDR3 is TGTGCCAGCAGGGGAGGACAGGGACTAGCGGGGGGGAACACCGGGGAGCTGTTTTTT. This encodes CASRGGQGLAGGNTGELFF.

This clonotype was seen repeatedly, ten times or more. The chain joins TRBV10-1 to TRBJ2-5, with 8 bases that match TRBD1. The CDR3 loop spans 16 amino acids. Trimming at V came to 6 bases and at J to 1 base, leaving 10 bases not matched to a gene. Germline values: CDR1 WNHNN, CDR2 SYGVQD (reference sequence). The CDR3 DNA reads as TGCGCCAGCAGAGAGCCGGGACAGGCTCCCCAAGAGACCCAGTACTTC. Amino acid sequence: CASREPGQAPQETQYF.

This clonotype was recorded many times. The chain employs TRBV9 and TRBJ1-4; a weak D match, TRBD1 (5 bases). Trimming shortened V by 7 bases and J by 3 bases, and 10 bases separated the two germline ends. Germline V gene sequence: CDR1 SGDLS, CDR2 YYNGEE. The CDR3 has 13 amino acids. CDR3 region: CASGSGSNEKLFF. The DNA for the CDR3 is TGTGCCAGCGGGTCAGGGTCTAATGAAAAACTGTTTTTT.